This TCR beta chain was obtained from a study of T-cell memory formation after mild COVID-19. Study results and limitations: Some clones that responded turned up in pre-infection memory, which suggests that cross-reactive memory joined in.

Worth noting for this clonotype: Its specificity is not known.

TCR alpha and TCR beta cDNA libraries carrying sample barcodes and UMIs were produced by 5'RACE using constant-segment primers. TCRdb redid the calling of the 5' RACE reads with MiXCR, one entry per CDR3 protein. The table shows hundreds of thousands of distinct CDR3 sequences, with around 15% occurring only once. This CDR3 comprises 14 residues. Germline CDR1 and CDR2: MNHEY and SVGAGI. V lost 5 bases and J 9 bases, leaving 14 bases between the germline ends. The source material was PBMCs or a T cell subset sorted from them (not recorded which). The chain joins TRBV6-5 to TRBJ1-6, with D perhaps matching TRBD1 (5 bases). The sequence was obtained from a young man who had mild COVID-19 (a few samples of this study predate the infection). Cell type and time point are not known. The CDR3, as DNA: TGTGCCAGCAGTCTGGGGGGGGGGGTTTCACCCCTCCACTTT. It specifies CASSLGGGVSPLHF.